The 5 T cell receptor beta chains below were found in one sample sequenced in a study of blood T cell repertoires in COVID-19. TCRdb keeps only in-frame clones here, not all; method: immunoSEQ multiplex PCR. The repertoire holds 97,000 or so clones, with just over 90% as singletons. Sequenced: peripheral blood. The receptors derive from a man over 45 with acute or convalescent COVID-19.

The chain couples TRBV5-1 to TRBJ2-5, with 7 bases identical to TRBD1. Germline CDR1 is SGHRS and CDR2 is YFSETQ. V lost 4 bases and J lost 1; bases outside the gene matches: 4. CDR3 length: 14 residues. CDR3 in DNA: TGCGCCAGCAGCCCCGGGACAGTCCAAGAGACCCAGTACTTC. This encodes CASSPGTVQETQYF.

This clone was detected only a few times. The gene calls are TRBV18 and TRBJ2-7; D possibly corresponds to TRBD2 (6 bases). V gave up 3 bases and J gave up 7 bases, with 25 bases separating them. This CDR3 comprises 17 residues. Germline loops: CDR1 KGHSH, CDR2 LQKENI. CDR3 region: CASSPSEPAGAPGEQYF. The CDR3 DNA is TGTGCCAGCTCACCCTCGGAGCCAGCGGGTGCCCCGGGAGAGCAGTACTTC.

The V gene is TRBV12-5, the J gene TRBJ2-3, with 11 bases aligning to TRBD2. The CDR3 is 16 residues long. Per the germline V gene, CDR1 is LGHNT and CDR2 is FRNRAP. V trimming: 5 bases; J trimming: 5 bases; junction bases outside the gene matches: 9. The CDR3 here is CASGNSLLAGVDTQYF. The CDR3 nucleotides are TGTGCTAGTGGTAACTCCCTACTAGCGGGAGTAGATACGCAGTATTTT.

The chain uses TRBV19 and TRBJ2-5, with D maybe TRBD1 (5 bases). Trimming took 2 bases from V and 1 from J, leaving 14 bases between them. The CDR3 spans 16 residues. In germline, CDR1 is LNHDA, CDR2 SQIVND (reference sequence). The CDR3 DNA reads as TGTGCCAGTAGTATAAAAGGGGCGTCGGTCCAAGAGACCCAGTACTTC. It is translated as CASSIKGASVQETQYF. The complete variable domain, with remaining parts taken from reference TRBV19 and TRBJ2-5, reads DGGITQSPKYLFRKEGQNVTLSCEQNLNHDAMYWYRQDPGQGLRLIYYSQIVNDFQKGDIAEGYSVSREKKESFPLTVTSAQKNPTAFYLCASSIKGASVQETQYFGPGTRLLVL.

This chain uses TRBV21-1 with TRBJ1-5; whether TRBD1, the table's D call, matches the DNA was not checked. TRBV21-1 is listed as a pseudogene. This CDR3 comprises 14 residues. The CDR3 region has the DNA TGTGCCAGCACCGAGACAGGGGGCGGTCAGCCCCAGCATTTT. This codes for CASTETGGGQPQHF.